This TCR beta chain originates from a study of blood T cell repertoires in COVID-19. About the research overall: The origin of the acute and convalescent COVID-19 samples was the United States, Italy and Spain.

Methods used by the authors: How many nucleated cells were present was estimated from reference gene primer amplification. Using immunoSEQ multiplex PCR, the repertoire was profiled, and TCRdb retains in-frame clones only, with some absent. The V and J calls and the clone size are those of that table, but D and trimming were determined from the DNA. The sample lists 300,000 to 400,000 clones, about 86% occurring once. The sequencing input was PBMCs or T cells enriched from blood (not recorded which). The sequence derives from a woman aged 35 to 49 with acute COVID-19.

As DNA, the CDR3 is TGTGCCAGCAGCGTAGGAAGGTTTGGAGGGCAGCAGTTCGGCTACACCTTC. Protein: CASSVGRFGGQQFGYTF. The chain couples TRBV9 to TRBJ1-2; D remains ambiguous. Trimming cost V 0 bases and J 8 bases, with 23 bases left between them. Looked up from germline, CDR1 is SGDLS and CDR2 is YYNGEE. The CDR3 totals 17 residues. Filled out from reference TRBV9 and TRBJ1-2, the complete variable domain reads DSGVTQTPKHLITATGQRVTLRCSPRSGDLSVYWYQQSLDQGLQFLIQYYNGEERAKGNILERFSAQQFPDLHSELNLSSLELGDSALYFCASSVGRFGGQQFGYTFGSGTRLTVV.